A few counts support the clone carrying this T cell receptor beta chain. These data originate in a study of blood T cell repertoires in COVID-19. About the research overall: Acute-phase and convalescent COVID-19 samples originated in the United States, Italy and Spain.

Authors' data handling: Cell counts per sample came from amplifying reference gene primers. Repertoires were generated with immunoSEQ multiplex PCR, while TCRdb's copy carries only in-frame clones and drops some. V, J and clone size are taken as reported in that table, and D and trimming were inferred from the DNA itself. The sample has tens of thousands of clones, 65% to 85% seen once. V lost 3 bases and J lost 7, with 16 bases in between. The CDR3 covers 16 residues. Germline V CDR1 and CDR2: MNHEY, SVGEGT. The sequenced sample was peripheral blood. The TCR comes from a man in his 70s with COVID-19, enrolled during active disease. V and J are TRBV6-2 or TRBV6-3 and TRBJ1-6, with D perhaps TRBD1 (5 bases). The CDR3 sequence is CASSYDVARANSPLHF. CDR3 bases: TGTGCCAGCAGTTATGACGTGGCCAGGGCAAATTCACCCCTCCACTTT.